A single sample gave rise to the 14 T cell receptor beta chains below, sequenced in a study of blood T cell repertoires in COVID-19. TCRdb's copy holds only in-frame clones and misses some; the assay was immunoSEQ multiplex PCR. The table lists 230,000 or so clones, 89% of them singletons. Sequencing was performed on peripheral blood. Source of these receptors: a woman in her thirties or forties who had recovered from COVID-19.

This chain uses TRBV24-1 with TRBJ2-3; no definite D call. V lost 9 bases to trimming and J lost 2 bases, with 20 bases between them. The CDR3 runs to 16 residues. CDR1 and CDR2 from the germline V gene are KGHDR and SFDVKD. CDR3 sequence reads: CATSPSLGGYTDTQYF. CDR3 coding DNA: TGTGCCACCTCACCGTCACTCGGCGGTTACACAGATACGCAGTATTTT.

The rearrangement links TRBV10-3 to TRBJ2-7; 13 bases fit TRBD2. CDR3 size: 16 residues. CDR1 and CDR2 from the germline V gene are ENHRY and SYGVKD. V trimming: 6 bases; J trimming: 3 bases; junction bases outside the gene matches: 8. The CDR3 nucleotides are TGTGCCATCAGCCCGGGACTAGCGGGACAAAACTACGAGCAGTACTTC. As protein: CAISPGLAGQNYEQYF.

V is TRBV7-2 and J is TRBJ2-3; 10 bases map to TRBD2. Germline assignment: CDR1 SGHTA and CDR2 FQGNSA. J was trimmed by 5 bases and V by 1 base; bases with no gene match: 6. The CDR3 has 16 amino acids. The CDR3 loop reads CASSLDLAGAIDTQYF. The CDR3 DNA is TGTGCCAGCAGCTTAGATCTAGCGGGAGCGATAGATACGCAGTATTTT.

This clone has a single count. The chain uses TRBV27 and TRBJ2-1; 11 nucleotides match TRBD2. This CDR3 has 15 residues. Germline loops: CDR1 MNHEY, CDR2 SMNVEV (reference sequence). V trimming: 4 bases; J trimming: 7 bases; junction bases outside the gene matches: 6. The CDR3 coding sequence is TGTGCCAGCAGTTCCCAACTAGCGGGAGTGAATGAGCAGTTCTTC. This translates into CASSSQLAGVNEQFF.

The chain carries TRBV7-9 and TRBJ1-1; D gene unclear. V lost 3 bases, J lost 0 bases, and 2 bases lay in between. Germline-derived CDR1 and CDR2 are SEHNR and FQNEAQ (reference sequence). There are 12 residues in the CDR3. The CDR3 DNA reads TGTGCCAGCAGCTTCGTGAACACTGAAGCTTTCTTT. Its translation is CASSFVNTEAFF.

As concerns this clone: This same CDR3 is encoded by further DNA sequences in the sample. CDR3 sequence reads: CASSRRTGMNTEAFF. The CDR3 region has the DNA TGTGCCAGCAGCCGTCGGACAGGGATGAACACTGAAGCTTTCTTT. This chain joins TRBV14 and TRBJ1-1, with 8 bases that match TRBD1. Germline values: CDR1 SGHDN, CDR2 FVKESK. The CDR3 runs to 15 residues. Losses at the gene ends were 4 bases for V and 0 bases for J; bases not matched to a gene: 4.

V usage is TRBV6-6 and J usage is TRBJ1-5, with a weak D call TRBD1 (6 bases). V lost 7 bases and J 2 bases, leaving 18 bases between the germline ends. This CDR3 contains 16 residues. In germline, CDR1 is MNHNY, CDR2 SVGAGI (reference sequence). CDR3 nucleotide sequence: TGTGCCAGCAAGGCGGGGGGGGCGATGGGCAATCAGCCCCAGCATTTT. It translates to CASKAGGAMGNQPQHF.

This chain connects TRBV7-7 to TRBJ2-5; the D is unclear. This CDR3 is built from 13 residues. From germline, CDR1 is SSHAT and CDR2 FNYEAQ (reference sequence). Trimming took off 5 bases at V and 5 bases at J, with 12 bases between the two ends. For the CDR3, the DNA is TGTGCCAGCAGCCAAAATATGGGCGAGACCCAGTACTTC. Protein sequence: CASSQNMGETQYF.

The genes are TRBV7-2 and TRBJ2-7, with TRBD1 as a possible D gene (6 bases). The germline V gene encodes CDR1 SGHTA and CDR2 FQGNSA. The ends were cut back, 5 bases at V and 2 bases at J, with 16 bases in the middle. The CDR3 contains 15 residues. The chain's CDR3 is CASSRWGPGPYEQYF. CDR3 DNA: TGTGCCAGCAGCCGCTGGGGGCCTGGGCCCTACGAGCAGTACTTC.

Written as DNA, the CDR3 is TGTGCCAGCAGCCTCAGACAGACTAATGAAAAACTGTTTTTT. Its translation is CASSLRQTNEKLFF. The chain has TRBV7-9 and TRBJ1-4; weak D call: TRBD1 (5 bases). CDR3 size: 14 residues. The germline V gene has CDR1 SEHNR and CDR2 FQNEAQ (reference sequence). V was shortened by 5 bases and J by 2 bases, with 9 bases between the two germline ends.

The chain is built from TRBV29-1 and TRBJ2-2; tentative D call: TRBD1 (7 bases). Germline V gene lookup returns CDR1 SQVTM and CDR2 ANQGSEA. This CDR3 spans 17 amino acids. V lost 2 bases and J lost 6, with 22 bases in between. The CDR3 protein is CSVETHLRQGGPGELFF. DNA for the CDR3: TGCAGCGTTGAAACCCATCTCCGGCAGGGGGGCCCCGGGGAGCTGTTTTTT.

The sample holds a few counts of this clone. The gene calls are TRBV11-2 and TRBJ1-2; D gene uncertain. V was cut by 1 base and J by 8 bases, with 5 bases left in between. Germline-derived CDR1 and CDR2 are SGHAT and FQNNGV. This CDR3 is 11 amino acids long. CDR3 loop: CASSLAGGYTF. The DNA of the CDR3 is TGTGCCAGCAGCTTAGCAGGAGGCTACACCTTC.

J is TRBJ1-2 and V is TRBV6-1; possible D gene TRBD1, 6 bases. The germline CDR1 and CDR2 sequences are MNHNS and SASEGT. This CDR3 region has 14 residues. Trimming took 1 base from V and 8 from J, leaving 14 bases between them. CDR3 region: CASSEVRGILGYTF. CDR3 DNA sequence: TGTGCCAGCAGTGAAGTCAGGGGTATCTTAGGCTACACCTTC.

V is TRBV28 and J is TRBJ2-3; a weak D match, TRBD2 (6 bases). The CDR3 totals 14 residues. CDR1 is MDHEN, CDR2 SYDVKM, per germline. Trimming took 7 bases from V and 2 from J, leaving 13 bases between them. CDR3 nucleotide sequence: TGTGCCAGCAACTCGCGGGGAAACACAGATACGCAGTATTTT. Protein product: CASNSRGNTDTQYF.